The 25 T cell receptor beta chains below were found in one sample sequenced in a study of T cells in Graves' hyperthyroidism and ophthalmopathy. Using RNA transcripts as the source, TCR beta CDR3 regions were amplified. TCR CDR3 regions were first amplified by RT-PCR with HTBI primers. TCRdb ran MiXCR on the multiplex PCR reads and lists one entry per CDR3 protein. The sample lists hundreds of thousands of distinct CDR3 sequences, about 20% occurring once. The specimen was blood. Source of these receptors: a woman in her 70s with Graves' ophthalmopathy.

This clonotype was recorded a few times. The V gene is TRBV29-1, the J gene TRBJ2-7, with TRBD1 identical over 7 bases. The CDR3 is 15 amino acids. Unmatched junction bases numbered 15, after V lost 7 bases and J lost 3 bases. CDR1 and CDR2 (germline): SQVTM, ANQGSEA. The chain's CDR3 is CSATLGTARVYEQYF. In DNA, the CDR3 is TGCAGCGCGACTTTAGGGACAGCGAGAGTCTACGAGCAGTACTTC.

The V and J genes are TRBV10-1 and TRBJ1-5; D not certain. The V gene's germline CDR1 is WNHNN and CDR2 SYGVQD (reference sequence). The V end was cut by 6 bases, the J end by 6 bases, with 15 bases between. The length of the CDR3 is 14 residues. CDR3 coding DNA: TGCGCCAGCAGCGAGCTAAGGGATGGTCAGCCCCAGCATTTT. Protein: CASSELRDGQPQHF.

V usage is TRBV11-3 and J usage is TRBJ2-1, with 7 bases fitting TRBD1. V dropped 5 bases and J dropped 5; count of bases not matched to a gene: 6. This CDR3 is 14 amino acids long. The V gene's germline CDR1 is SGHNT and CDR2 YENEEA. This CDR3 reads CASSRRTGNNEQFF. In nucleotides, the CDR3 is TGTGCCAGCAGCCGACGGACAGGTAACAATGAGCAGTTCTTC. Variable domain in full (rest from reference TRBV11-3 and TRBJ2-1): EAGVVQSPRYKIIEKKQPVAFWCNPISGHNTLYWYLQNLGQGPELLIRYENEEAVDDSQLPKDRFSAERLKGVDSTLKIQPAELGDSAVYLCASSRRTGNNEQFFGPGTRLTVL.

This clonotype has a handful of counts. The chain has TRBV4-3 and TRBJ2-7, with TRBD1 identical over 7 bases. The CDR3 has 14 amino acids. With 1 base clipped from V and 3 bases from J, the junction kept 3 bases outside the gene matches. Germline V CDR1 and CDR2: LGHNA, YSLEER. CDR3 nucleotides: TGCGCCAGCAGCCAAGGGACAGGCTTCTACGAGCAGTACTTC. This sequence encodes CASSQGTGFYEQYF.

This clonotype was seen ten or more times. The V and J genes are TRBV12-3 or TRBV12-4 and TRBJ2-2; 10 bases match TRBD2. The CDR3 is made up of 16 amino acids. V lost 4 bases and J lost 7; bases outside the gene matches: 9. The CDR3 region is CASSSGLAGEGGELFF. DNA for the CDR3: TGTGCCAGCAGTTCAGGGCTAGCGGGAGAAGGCGGGGAGCTGTTTTTT.

The chain employs TRBV7-3 and TRBJ1-6; 10 bases are shared with TRBD1. CDR3 length equals 16 residues. J lost 7 bases, V lost 5 bases, and 8 bases had no gene match. The V gene's germline CDR1 is SGHTA and CDR2 FQGTGA. Here the CDR3 DNA reads TGTGCCAGCAGCCAAATGGGACAGGGGAACAATTCACCCCTCCACTTT. This codes for CASSQMGQGNNSPLHF.

There are many counts of this clonotype. The V call is TRBV12-3 or TRBV12-4, the J call TRBJ2-5; D may be TRBD1 (6 bases). The CDR3 spans 15 residues. V lost 3 bases, J lost 6 bases, and 17 bases lay in between. The CDR3 region has the DNA TGTGCCAGCAGTTTGTTCCCGGCAGGGGAGAAGACCCAGTACTTC. Encoded protein: CASSLFPAGEKTQYF.

Ten or more counts support this clonotype. The gene calls are TRBV11-2 and TRBJ2-1, with D maybe TRBD2 (6 bases). The CDR3 length is 14 residues. The V end lost 3 bases, the J end lost 3 bases, and 9 bases lay between the germline ends. Germline V gene sequence: CDR1 SGHAT, CDR2 FQNNGV. The DNA for the CDR3 is TGTGCCAGCAGCTTGGCGGGATTCTACAATGAGCAGTTCTTC. It specifies CASSLAGFYNEQFF.

This clonotype has a count of ten or more. This sequence joins TRBV2 and TRBJ2-1, with 9 bases lining up with TRBD2. Trimming cost V 1 base and J 6 bases; bases outside gene matches: 10. CDR1 and CDR2 (germline): SNHLY, FYNNEI. CDR3 length equals 17 residues. CDR3 DNA: TGTGCCAGCAGTGAAGGCGGGGGGCTAGCGGGAAGCAATGAGCAGTTCTTC. The encoded protein is CASSEGGGLAGSNEQFF. Supplemented by reference TRBV2 and TRBJ2-1, the full variable domain reads EPEVTQTPSHQVTQMGQEVILRCVPISNHLYFYWYRQILGQKVEFLVSFYNNEISEKSEIFDDQFSVERPDGSNFTLKIRSTKLEDSAMYFCASSEGGGLAGSNEQFFGPGTRLTVL.

V and J are TRBV2 and TRBJ2-3; D gene uncertain. V was shortened by 1 base and J by 1 base, with 6 bases between the two germline ends. The CDR3 runs to 14 residues. Per germline, CDR1 SNHLY and CDR2 FYNNEI. The CDR3 DNA is TGTGCCAGCAGTGAAGGAGGCCGCACAGATACGCAGTATTTT. As protein: CASSEGGRTDTQYF.

There are a few counts of this clonotype. This sequence joins TRBV5-6 and TRBJ2-1; D might be TRBD1 (5 bases). CDR3 size: 13 residues. V lost 4 bases and J lost 7, with 12 bases in between. Germline V gives CDR1 SGHDT, CDR2 YYEEEE. CDR3 amino acids: CASSIDSGNEQFF. In DNA, the CDR3 is TGTGCCAGCAGCATCGACAGTGGGAATGAGCAGTTCTTC.

This clonotype appeared a few times. The chain combines TRBV5-6 with TRBJ2-1; D is unresolved. The CDR3 spans 10 residues. Germline V CDR1 and CDR2: SGHDT, YYEEEE. Trimming left V 7 bases short and J 7 bases short, with 6 bases between. CDR3 in DNA: TGTGCCAGCGGTAGAAATGAGCAGTTCTTC. This translates into CASGRNEQFF.

This clonotype showed up many times. The chain carries TRBV11-3 and TRBJ1-1, with a tentative D call TRBD1 (5 bases). Germline CDR1 and CDR2: SGHNT and YENEEA. The CDR3 contains 13 residues. Trimming left V 5 bases short and J 3 bases short, with 10 bases between. CDR3 nucleotides: TGTGCCAGCAGCCAGGGACCGGACACTGAAGCTTTCTTT. As protein: CASSQGPDTEAFF.

Concerning this clonotype itself: A junction end diverges from the germline sequence, so it may reflect a read error. The chain has TRBV5-5 and TRBJ1-1; D remains ambiguous. This CDR3 contains 14 residues. Germline values: CDR1 SGHKS, CDR2 YYEKEE (reference sequence). The CDR3 nucleotides read TGCGCCAGCAGCCAAGACTGGCGGAACACTGAAGCTTTCTTT. Translating gives CASSQDWRNTEAFF.

This clonotype was counted between two and nine times. This chain joins TRBV2 and TRBJ1-1; D might be TRBD1 (5 bases). The CDR3 is made up of 11 amino acids. Trimming stripped 5 bases from V and 14 bases from J, with 15 bases between. Germline V gives CDR1 SNHLY, CDR2 FYNNEI. The CDR3 bases are TGTGCCAGCAGTACCTCGGGGGGGGAATTCTTT. Translation: CASSTSGGEFF.

This clonotype was observed a few times. This chain connects TRBV24-1 to TRBJ1-2, with no clear D. From germline, CDR1 is KGHDR and CDR2 SFDVKD. This CDR3 is built from 15 residues. Trimming removed 2 bases at V and 3 bases at J, with 12 bases between. The CDR3 DNA is TGTGCCACCAGTGATTATGGGTCCGAACACTATGGCTACACCTTC. Translating gives CATSDYGSEHYGYTF.

This clonotype has ten or more counts. The V call is TRBV20-1, the J call TRBJ1-5; TRBD1 matches at 9 bases. The CDR3 spans 14 residues. Germline V gives CDR1 DFQATT, CDR2 SNEGSKA (reference sequence). The ends lost 5 bases at V and 4 bases at J; junction bases unmatched: 6. The CDR3 DNA sequence: TGCAGTGCTCAGGGACAGGGCTGGAATCAGCCCCAGCATTTT. This encodes CSAQGQGWNQPQHF.

This clonotype was counted only a few times. The chain uses TRBV19 and TRBJ2-5; the D gene could be TRBD1 or TRBD2 (6 bases each). Trimming removed 6 bases at V and 2 bases at J, with 16 bases between. This CDR3 contains 15 residues. Germline V lookup: CDR1 LNHDA, CDR2 SQIVND (reference sequence). The CDR3 sequence is CASSRGGTTQETQYF. For the CDR3, the DNA is TGTGCCAGTAGCCGAGGGGGGACGACGCAAGAGACCCAGTACTTC. The full variable domain, in which reference TRBV19 and TRBJ2-5 provide the parts outside the CDR3, is DGGITQSPKYLFRKEGQNVTLSCEQNLNHDAMYWYRQDPGQGLRLIYYSQIVNDFQKGDIAEGYSVSREKKESFPLTVTSAQKNPTAFYLCASSRGGTTQETQYFGPGTRLLVL.

This clonotype was picked up many times. As DNA, the CDR3 is TGTGCCAGCAGTGAAAAAGTCCTAGTCCAAGAGACCCAGTACTTC. Protein: CASSEKVLVQETQYF. The rearrangement joins TRBV2 to TRBJ2-5; unclear D gene. This CDR3 contains 15 residues. Trimming pared 2 bases from V and 1 base from J, leaving 11 bases between. Germline CDR1 reads SNHLY; CDR2 reads FYNNEI.

The chain combines TRBV12-3 or TRBV12-4 with TRBJ1-2, with D unresolved. The CDR3 runs 15 residues. The V and J ends lost 4 bases and 7 bases respectively, with 19 bases between them. The CDR3 loop is CASSSPFRVEGGYTF. CDR3 DNA sequence: TGTGCCAGCAGTTCCCCTTTTCGGGTCGAAGGTGGCTACACCTTC.

The chain couples TRBV5-5 to TRBJ2-3, with 8 bases identical to TRBD1. CDR3 length equals 16 residues. Germline V gene data show CDR1 as SGHKS and CDR2 as YYEKEE (reference sequence). J gave up 3 bases and V 3 bases, and 9 bases lay outside the gene matches. The CDR3 reads CASSSGDRKSTDTQYF. CDR3 coding DNA: TGTGCCAGCAGCTCCGGGGACAGGAAATCTACAGATACGCAGTATTTT.

This clonotype was detected a few times. The gene calls are TRBV27 and TRBJ2-4, with TRBD2 matching 14 bases. With 0 bases clipped from V and 8 bases from J, the junction kept 12 bases outside the gene matches. In germline, CDR1 is MNHEY, CDR2 SMNVEV (reference sequence). The CDR3 runs 19 residues. In DNA form, the CDR3 reads TGTGCCAGCAGTTTATCCGGTAGACTAGCGGGAGGGACTCGGGACATTCAGTACTTC. It translates to CASSLSGRLAGGTRDIQYF.

In its sample, this clonotype was seen a few times. The chain is built from TRBV29-1 and TRBJ1-2; D gene unclear. This CDR3 contains 12 residues. The V and J ends lost 0 bases and 4 bases respectively, with 6 bases between them. The germline V gene encodes CDR1 SQVTM and CDR2 ANQGSEA. The DNA of the CDR3 is TGCAGCGTTGAAGATCGGAGCTATGGCTACACCTTC. It is translated as CSVEDRSYGYTF.

J is TRBJ2-1 and V is TRBV27; a weak D match, TRBD2 (6 bases). This CDR3 contains 15 residues. The V and J ends lost 1 base and 5 bases respectively, with 12 bases between them. CDR1 and CDR2 (germline): MNHEY, SMNVEV (reference sequence). As DNA, the CDR3 is TGTGCCAGCAGTTTATGGGGGGAGTCTCACAATGAGCAGTTCTTC. Translated: CASSLWGESHNEQFF.

This sequence joins TRBV9 and TRBJ2-3; D possibly corresponds to TRBD2 (5 bases). Germline V gene lookup returns CDR1 SGDLS and CDR2 YYNGEE. Between the trimmed V and J ends, which lost 0 bases and 8 bases, there was a span of 10 bases. The CDR3 totals 13 residues. The CDR3 coding sequence is TGTGCCAGCAGCGTAGCGGGGAAGGGTACGCAGTATTTT. Protein: CASSVAGKGTQYF.